These T cell receptor beta chains were read from a single sample in a study of blood T cells in healthy people across ages. TCRdb used MiXCR to reprocess the 5' RACE reads, holding one entry per CDR3 protein. The sample records over a million distinct CDR3 sequences, 40% to 45% being singletons. Sequenced sample: blood. These receptors all stem from a woman under 30 in good health. CDR3s include the opening cysteine and the closing phenylalanine or tryptophan. A D gene is named only where the DNA matches it firmly. Size is omitted from some rows. Given values are once, few, many or a class for expanded clones.

D: .
length: 18
J: TRBJ2-2
size: few
V: TRBV6-5
DNA: TGTGCCAGCAGTTACTCTCTTCCGGCTCCTTCCAACACCGGGGAGCTGTTTTTT
CDR3: CASSYSLPAPSNTGELFF

D: .
length: 13
J: TRBJ2-2
size: .
V: TRBV20-1
DNA: TGCAGTGCCACCGATCAAATGGACGGGGAGCTGTTTTTT
CDR3: CSATDQMDGELFF

D: .
length: 13
J: TRBJ1-2
size: .
V: TRBV15
DNA: TGTGCCACCAGCGCCGCAGGGCCCTATGGCTACACCTTC
CDR3: CATSAAGPYGYTF

D: TRBD2
length: 14
J: TRBJ2-4
size: few
V: TRBV30
DNA: TGTGCCTGGAGTAGCGGGAGCGCCAAAAACATTCAGTACTTC
CDR3: CAWSSGSAKNIQYF

D: TRBD2
length: 14
J: TRBJ2-3
size: few
V: TRBV5-1
DNA: TGCGCCAGCCTCGGGACTAGCGGCACAGATACGCAGTATTTT
CDR3: CASLGTSGTDTQYF

D: .
length: 15
J: TRBJ2-5
size: .
V: TRBV12-3/TRBV12-4
DNA: TGTGCCAGCAGCTACCTCCAGGGGCCTAAAGGGACCCAGTACTTC
CDR3: CASSYLQGPKGTQYF

D: .
length: 14
J: TRBJ2-3
size: .
V: TRBV12-3/TRBV12-4
DNA: TGTGCCAGCAGTCCTACCGAGGTAGCAGATACGCAATATTTT
CDR3: CASSPTEVADTQYF

D: .
length: 15
J: TRBJ1-1
size: .
V: TRBV27
DNA: TGTGCCAGCAGTTTCGGCGGTGGGGGCCGGACTGAAGCTTTCTTT
CDR3: CASSFGGGGRTEAFF

D: TRBD2
length: 15
J: TRBJ2-5
size: .
V: TRBV7-9
DNA: TGTGCCAGCAGTCGACTAGCGGGGGGACTCAATGAGCAGTACTTC
CDR3: CASSRLAGGLNEQYF

D: TRBD1
length: 18
J: TRBJ1-2
size: .
V: TRBV10-2
DNA: TGCGCCAGCAGGGGCCGGGGACAGGGAGGTGCCCCTAACTATGGCTACACCTTC
CDR3: CASRGRGQGGAPNYGYTF

D: .
length: 13
J: TRBJ2-3
size: .
V: TRBV7-7
DNA: TGTGCTAGCAGCTTAGCAGTTGGGCGGGCGCAGTATTTT
CDR3: CASSLAVGRAQYF

D: .
length: 14
J: TRBJ2-3
size: few
V: TRBV2
DNA: TGTGCCAGCAGTCCTATGGGTGACACAGATACGCAGTATTTT
CDR3: CASSPMGDTDTQYF

D: .
length: 11
J: TRBJ2-1
size: .
V: TRBV12-3/TRBV12-4
DNA: TGTGCCGGCAGTTTACATCATGAGCAGTTCTTC
CDR3: CAGSLHHEQFF

D: .
length: 16
J: TRBJ1-2
size: .
V: TRBV4-3
DNA: TGCGCCAGCAGTCAAGATGTAGTTCTCGGGGAGTATGGCTACACCTTC
CDR3: CASSQDVVLGEYGYTF

D: .
length: 15
J: TRBJ2-1
size: .
V: TRBV6-6
DNA: TGTGCCAGCAGTCGATCACCGGTCTCCTACAATGAGCAGTTCTTC
CDR3: CASSRSPVSYNEQFF

D: TRBD1
length: 17
J: TRBJ2-1
size: many
V: TRBV29-1
DNA: TGCAGCGTTGAAGATAAGGGGACAGGGGCATCCTACAATGAGCAGTTCTTC
CDR3: CSVEDKGTGASYNEQFF